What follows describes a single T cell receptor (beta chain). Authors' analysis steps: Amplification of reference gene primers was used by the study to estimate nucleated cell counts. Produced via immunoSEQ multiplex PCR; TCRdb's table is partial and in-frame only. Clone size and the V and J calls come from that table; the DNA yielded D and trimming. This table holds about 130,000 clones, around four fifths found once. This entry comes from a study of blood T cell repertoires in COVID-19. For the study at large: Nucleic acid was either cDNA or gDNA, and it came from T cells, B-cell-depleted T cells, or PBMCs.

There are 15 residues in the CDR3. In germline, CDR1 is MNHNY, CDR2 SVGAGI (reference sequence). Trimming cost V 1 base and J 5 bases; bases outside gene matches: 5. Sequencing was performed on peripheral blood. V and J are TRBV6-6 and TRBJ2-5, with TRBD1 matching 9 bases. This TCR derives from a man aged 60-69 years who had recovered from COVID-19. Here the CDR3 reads CASSYFTGGSETQYF. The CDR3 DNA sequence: TGTGCCAGCAGTTACTTCACAGGGGGCTCGGAGACCCAGTACTTC.